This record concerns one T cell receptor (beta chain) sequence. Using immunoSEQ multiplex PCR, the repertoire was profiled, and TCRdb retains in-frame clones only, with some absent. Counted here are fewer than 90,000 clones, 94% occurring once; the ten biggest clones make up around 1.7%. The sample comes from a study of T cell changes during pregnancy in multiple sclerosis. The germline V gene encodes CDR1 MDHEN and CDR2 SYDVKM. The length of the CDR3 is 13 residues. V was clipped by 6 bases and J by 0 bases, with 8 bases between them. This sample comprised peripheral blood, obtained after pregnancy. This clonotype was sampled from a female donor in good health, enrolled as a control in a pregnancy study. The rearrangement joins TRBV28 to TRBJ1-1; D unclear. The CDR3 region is CASSSGMNTEAFF. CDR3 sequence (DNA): TGTGCCAGCAGCTCGGGGATGAACACTGAAGCTTTCTTT.